Sequencing of this TCR beta chain was carried out in a study of beta chain features in type 1 diabetes. The isolated RNA, all of it, was reverse transcribed, so expressed TCRB transcripts were what got sequenced. The table came from immunoSEQ multiplex PCR; TCRdb's copy has only in-frame clones and leaves some out. The sample shows 900,000 or so clones, 17% of them seen only once. Trimming pared 2 bases from V and 3 bases from J, leaving 28 bases between. Germline values: CDR1 PRHDT, CDR2 FYEKMQ (reference sequence). The CDR3 covers 20 residues. Source material: naive CD4+ T cells from blood. The chain has TRBV13 and TRBJ1-1, with a tentative D call TRBD1 (5 bases). The TCR sequence derives from a woman aged 18-29 years in good health. CDR3 in DNA: TGTGCCAGCAGCTTACGGGGCTCGTCAGGGATCCAGAAAGGGGACACTGAAGCTTTCTTT. Amino acids: CASSLRGSSGIQKGDTEAFF.